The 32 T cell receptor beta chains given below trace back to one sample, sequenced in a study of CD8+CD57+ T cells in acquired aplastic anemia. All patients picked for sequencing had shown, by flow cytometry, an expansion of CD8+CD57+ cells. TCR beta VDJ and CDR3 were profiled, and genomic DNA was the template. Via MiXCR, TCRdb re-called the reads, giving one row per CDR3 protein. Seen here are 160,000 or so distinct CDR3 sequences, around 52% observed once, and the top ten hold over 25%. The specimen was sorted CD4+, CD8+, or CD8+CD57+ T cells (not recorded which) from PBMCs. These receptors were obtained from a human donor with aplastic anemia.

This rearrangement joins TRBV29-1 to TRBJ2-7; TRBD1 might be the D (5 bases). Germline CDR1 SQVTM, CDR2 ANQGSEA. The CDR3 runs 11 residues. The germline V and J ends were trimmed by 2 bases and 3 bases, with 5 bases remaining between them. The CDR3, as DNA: TGCAGCGTTGAACAGGGCTACGAGCAGTACTTC. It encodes CSVEQGYEQYF.

The CDR3 protein is CSARDGGKETQYF. In DNA, the CDR3 is TGCAGTGCTAGAGATGGAGGGAAGGAGACCCAGTACTTC. V usage is TRBV20-1 and J usage is TRBJ2-5; a possible D gene is TRBD2 (6 bases). Trimming pared 0 bases from V and 5 bases from J, leaving 10 bases between. Germline CDR1 is DFQATT and CDR2 is SNEGSKA (reference sequence). The CDR3 runs to 13 residues.

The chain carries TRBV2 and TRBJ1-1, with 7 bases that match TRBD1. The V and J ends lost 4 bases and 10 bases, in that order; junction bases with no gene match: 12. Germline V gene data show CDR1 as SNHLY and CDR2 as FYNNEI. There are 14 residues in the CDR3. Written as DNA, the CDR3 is TGTGCCAGCAGTGGAGTTTCCCTGGCAGGGGGAGCTTTCTTT. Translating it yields CASSGVSLAGGAFF.

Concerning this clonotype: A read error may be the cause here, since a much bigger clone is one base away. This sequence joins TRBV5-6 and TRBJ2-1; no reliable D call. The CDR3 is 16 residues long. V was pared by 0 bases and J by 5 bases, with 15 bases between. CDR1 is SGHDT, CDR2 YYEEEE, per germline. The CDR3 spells CASSLGLTMTHNEQFF. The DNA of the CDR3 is TGTGCCAGCAGCTTGGGTCTAACAATGACCCACAATGAGCAGTTCTTC.

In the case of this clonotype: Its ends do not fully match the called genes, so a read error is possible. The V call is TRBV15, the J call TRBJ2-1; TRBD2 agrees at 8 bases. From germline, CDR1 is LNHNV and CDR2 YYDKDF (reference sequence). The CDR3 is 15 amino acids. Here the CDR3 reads CATSRDTGGSHEQLF. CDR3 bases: TGTGCCACCAGCAGAGATACGGGGGGGTCCCATGAGCAGCTCTTC. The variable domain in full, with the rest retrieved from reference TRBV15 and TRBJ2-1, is DAMVIQNPRYQVTQFGKPVTLSCSQTLNHNVMYWYQQKSSQAPKLLFHYYDKDFNNEADTPDNFQSRRPNTSFCFLDIRSPGLGDTAMYLCATSRDTGGSHEQLFGPGTRLTVL.

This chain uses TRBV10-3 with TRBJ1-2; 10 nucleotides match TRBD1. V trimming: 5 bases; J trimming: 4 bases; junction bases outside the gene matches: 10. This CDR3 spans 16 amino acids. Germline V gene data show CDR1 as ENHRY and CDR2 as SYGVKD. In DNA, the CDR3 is TGTGCCATCAGTAGGTCCGGGACAGGGGATCTCTATGGCTACACCTTC. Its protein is CAISRSGTGDLYGYTF.

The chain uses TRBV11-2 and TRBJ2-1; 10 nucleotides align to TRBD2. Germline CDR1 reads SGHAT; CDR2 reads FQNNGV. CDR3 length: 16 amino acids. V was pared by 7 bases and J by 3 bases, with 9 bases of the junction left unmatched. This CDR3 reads CASIPEGTSVYNEQFF. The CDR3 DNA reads TGTGCCAGCATCCCAGAAGGGACTAGCGTCTACAATGAGCAGTTCTTC. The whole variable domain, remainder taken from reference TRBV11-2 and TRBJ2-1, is EAGVAQSPRYKIIEKRQSVAFWCNPISGHATLYWYQQILGQGPKLLIQFQNNGVVDDSQLPKDRFSAERLKGVDSTLKIQPAKLEDSAVYLCASIPEGTSVYNEQFFGPGTRLTVL.

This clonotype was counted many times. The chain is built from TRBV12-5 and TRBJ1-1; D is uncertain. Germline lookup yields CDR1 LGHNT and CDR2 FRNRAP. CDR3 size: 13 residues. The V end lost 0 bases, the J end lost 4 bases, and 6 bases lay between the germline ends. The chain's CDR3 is CASGLVPSTEAFF. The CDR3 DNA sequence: TGTGCTAGTGGTTTGGTACCGTCCACTGAAGCTTTCTTT.

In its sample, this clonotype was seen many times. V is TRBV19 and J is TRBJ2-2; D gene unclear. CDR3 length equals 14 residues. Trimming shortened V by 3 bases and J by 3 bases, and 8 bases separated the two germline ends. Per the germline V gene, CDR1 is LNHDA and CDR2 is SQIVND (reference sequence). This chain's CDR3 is CASSMAGYTGELFF. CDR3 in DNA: TGTGCCAGTAGTATGGCTGGATACACCGGGGAGCTGTTTTTT.

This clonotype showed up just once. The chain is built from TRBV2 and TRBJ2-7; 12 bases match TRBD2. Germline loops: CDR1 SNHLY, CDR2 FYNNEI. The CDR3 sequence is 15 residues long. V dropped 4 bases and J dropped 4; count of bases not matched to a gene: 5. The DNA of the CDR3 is TGTGCCAGCAGTGTGGCTAGCGGGAGGGTTTACGAGCAGTACTTC. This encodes CASSVASGRVYEQYF.

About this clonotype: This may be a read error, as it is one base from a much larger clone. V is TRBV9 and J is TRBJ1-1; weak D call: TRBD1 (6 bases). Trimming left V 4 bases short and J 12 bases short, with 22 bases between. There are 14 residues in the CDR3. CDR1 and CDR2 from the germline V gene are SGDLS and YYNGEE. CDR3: CASSLSQGGDKTFF. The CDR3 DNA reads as TGTGCCAGCAGCTTATCACAGGGCGGGGATAAAACTTTCTTT.

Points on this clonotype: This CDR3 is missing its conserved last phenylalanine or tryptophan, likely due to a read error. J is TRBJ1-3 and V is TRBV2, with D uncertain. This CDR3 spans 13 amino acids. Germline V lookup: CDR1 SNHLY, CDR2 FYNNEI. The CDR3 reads CASSDASGSTIYL. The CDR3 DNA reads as TGTGCCAGCAGTGACGCAAGTGGAAGCACCATATATCTT.

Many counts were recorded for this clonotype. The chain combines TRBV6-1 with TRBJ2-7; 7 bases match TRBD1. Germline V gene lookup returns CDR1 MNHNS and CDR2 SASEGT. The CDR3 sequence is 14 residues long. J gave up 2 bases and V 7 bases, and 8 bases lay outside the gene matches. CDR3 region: CASIHRGSTYEQYF. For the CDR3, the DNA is TGTGCCAGCATCCACAGGGGTTCTACCTACGAGCAGTACTTC.

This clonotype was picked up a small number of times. CDR3 amino acids: CASRAGTGNSPLHF. Written as DNA, the CDR3 is TGTGCCAGCAGGGCCGGGACAGGGAATTCACCCCTCCACTTT. This chain joins TRBV2 and TRBJ1-6; 9 bases are shared with TRBD1. V dropped 6 bases and J dropped 7; count of bases not matched to a gene: 4. Germline values: CDR1 SNHLY, CDR2 FYNNEI. The CDR3 is 14 amino acids.

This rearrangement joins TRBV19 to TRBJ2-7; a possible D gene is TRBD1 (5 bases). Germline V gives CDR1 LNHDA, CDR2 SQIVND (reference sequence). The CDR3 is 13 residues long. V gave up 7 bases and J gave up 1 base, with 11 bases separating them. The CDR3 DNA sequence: TGTGCCAGTAATGGGGCCGGATCCTACGAGCAGTACTTC. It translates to CASNGAGSYEQYF.

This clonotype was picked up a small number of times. The CDR3 DNA sequence: TGTGCCAGCAGTGAAAAGACTAGCGGGAGTGGGAATGAGCAGTTCTTC. Its protein product is CASSEKTSGSGNEQFF. The V call is TRBV25-1, the J call TRBJ2-1, with 12 bases that match TRBD2. In germline, CDR1 is MGHDK, CDR2 SYGVNS. The CDR3 is made up of 16 amino acids. The V segment lost 2 bases and the J segment 7 bases; nucleotides outside the gene matches: 6.

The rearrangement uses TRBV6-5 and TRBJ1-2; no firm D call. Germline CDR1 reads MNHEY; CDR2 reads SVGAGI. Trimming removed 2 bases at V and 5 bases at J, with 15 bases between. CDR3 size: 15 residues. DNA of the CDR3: TGTGCCAGCAGTTACGATTTTGCAGGACTTTATGGCTACACCTTC. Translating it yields CASSYDFAGLYGYTF.

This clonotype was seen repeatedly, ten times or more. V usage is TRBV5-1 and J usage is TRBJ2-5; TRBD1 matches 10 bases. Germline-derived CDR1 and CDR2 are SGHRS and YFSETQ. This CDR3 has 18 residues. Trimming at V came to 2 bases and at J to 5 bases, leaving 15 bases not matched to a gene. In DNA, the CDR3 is TGCGCCAGCAGCTTCGACAGGGGGCAAACTTTACTTAGGGAGACCCAGTACTTC. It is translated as CASSFDRGQTLLRETQYF.

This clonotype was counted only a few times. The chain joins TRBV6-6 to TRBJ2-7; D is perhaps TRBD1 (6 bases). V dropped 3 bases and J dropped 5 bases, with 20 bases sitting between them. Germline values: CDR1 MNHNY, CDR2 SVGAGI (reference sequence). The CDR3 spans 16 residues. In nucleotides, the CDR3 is TGTGCCAGCAGTTATTATTTTTCAGAGGGGGACCACGAGCAGTACTTC. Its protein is CASSYYFSEGDHEQYF.

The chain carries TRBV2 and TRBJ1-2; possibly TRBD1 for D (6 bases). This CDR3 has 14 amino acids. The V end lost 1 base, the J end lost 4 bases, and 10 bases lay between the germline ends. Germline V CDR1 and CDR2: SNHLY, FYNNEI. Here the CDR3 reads CASSEEQGGYGYTF. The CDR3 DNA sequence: TGTGCCAGCAGTGAAGAACAGGGAGGCTATGGCTACACCTTC. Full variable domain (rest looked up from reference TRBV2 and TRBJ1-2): EPEVTQTPSHQVTQMGQEVILRCVPISNHLYFYWYRQILGQKVEFLVSFYNNEISEKSEIFDDQFSVERPDGSNFTLKIRSTKLEDSAMYFCASSEEQGGYGYTFGSGTRLTVV.

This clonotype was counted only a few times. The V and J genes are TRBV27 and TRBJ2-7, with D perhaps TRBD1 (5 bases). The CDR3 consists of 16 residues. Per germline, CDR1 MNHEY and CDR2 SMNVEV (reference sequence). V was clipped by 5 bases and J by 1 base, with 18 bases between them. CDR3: CASSLRGTGHSYEQYF. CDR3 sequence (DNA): TGTGCCAGCAGTCTAAGGGGTACAGGTCATTCCTACGAGCAGTACTTC.

Here the CDR3 reads CASSLETGAYEQYF. The CDR3 DNA reads TGTGCCAGCAGCTTGGAGACAGGGGCCTACGAGCAGTACTTC. The genes are TRBV4-2 and TRBJ2-7, with 8 bases that match TRBD1. Germline V gene data show CDR1 as LGHNA and CDR2 as YNFKEQ. J lost 2 bases, V lost 5 bases, and 5 bases had no gene match. The CDR3 loop spans 14 amino acids.

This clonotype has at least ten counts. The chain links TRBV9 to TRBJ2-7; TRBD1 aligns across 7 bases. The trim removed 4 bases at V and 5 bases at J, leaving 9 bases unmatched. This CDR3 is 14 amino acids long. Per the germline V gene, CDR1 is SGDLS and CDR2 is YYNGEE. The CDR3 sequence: CASSIAGTAHEQYF. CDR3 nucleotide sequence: TGTGCCAGCAGCATAGCTGGGACAGCCCACGAGCAGTACTTC.

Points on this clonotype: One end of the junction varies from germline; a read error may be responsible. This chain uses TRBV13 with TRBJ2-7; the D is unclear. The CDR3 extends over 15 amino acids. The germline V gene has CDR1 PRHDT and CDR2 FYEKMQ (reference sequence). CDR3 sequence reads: CASSLGVGSSYEQYF. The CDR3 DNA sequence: TGCGCCAGCAGCTTAGGCGTGGGTAGCTCCTACGAGCAGTACTTC.

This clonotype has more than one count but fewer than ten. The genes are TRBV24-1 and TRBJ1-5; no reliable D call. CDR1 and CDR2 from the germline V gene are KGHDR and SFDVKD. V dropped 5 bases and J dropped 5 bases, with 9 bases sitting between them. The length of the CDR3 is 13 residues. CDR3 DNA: TGTGCCACCAGTGCCCTAAAGGATCAGCCCCAGCATTTT. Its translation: CATSALKDQPQHF.

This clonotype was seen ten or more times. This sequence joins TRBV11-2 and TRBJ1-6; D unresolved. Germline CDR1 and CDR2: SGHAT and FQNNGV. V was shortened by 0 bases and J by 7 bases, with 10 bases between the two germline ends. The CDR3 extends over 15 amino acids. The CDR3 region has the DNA TGTGCCAGCAGCTTAGATCCTGGGAGGAATTCACCCCTCCACTTT. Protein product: CASSLDPGRNSPLHF.

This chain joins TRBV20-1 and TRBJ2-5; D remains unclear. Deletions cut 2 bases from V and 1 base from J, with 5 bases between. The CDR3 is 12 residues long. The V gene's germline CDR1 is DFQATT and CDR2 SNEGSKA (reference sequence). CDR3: CSARQTQETQYF. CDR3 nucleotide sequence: TGCAGTGCTAGACAGACCCAAGAGACCCAGTACTTC.

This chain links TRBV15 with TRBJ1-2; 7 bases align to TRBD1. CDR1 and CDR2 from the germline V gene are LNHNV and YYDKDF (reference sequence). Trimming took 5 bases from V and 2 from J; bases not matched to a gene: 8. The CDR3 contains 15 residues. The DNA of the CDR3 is TGTGCCACCAGCCTTGAGACAGGGAGCAACTATGGCTACACCTTC. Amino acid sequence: CATSLETGSNYGYTF. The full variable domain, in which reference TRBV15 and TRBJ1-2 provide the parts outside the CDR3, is DAMVIQNPRYQVTQFGKPVTLSCSQTLNHNVMYWYQQKSSQAPKLLFHYYDKDFNNEADTPDNFQSRRPNTSFCFLDIRSPGLGDTAMYLCATSLETGSNYGYTFGSGTRLTVV.

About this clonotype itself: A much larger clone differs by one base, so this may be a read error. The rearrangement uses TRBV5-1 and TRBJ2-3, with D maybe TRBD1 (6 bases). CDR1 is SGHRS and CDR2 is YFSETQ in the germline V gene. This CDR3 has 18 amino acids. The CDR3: CASRQTLQGKFRTDTRYF. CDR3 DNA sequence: TGCGCCAGCAGGCAAACCCTACAGGGAAAGTTTCGCACAGATACGCGGTATTTT.

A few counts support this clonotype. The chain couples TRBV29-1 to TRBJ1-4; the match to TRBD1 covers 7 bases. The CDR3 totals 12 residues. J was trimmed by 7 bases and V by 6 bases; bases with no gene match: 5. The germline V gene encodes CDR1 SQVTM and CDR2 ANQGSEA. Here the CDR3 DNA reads TGCAGCGTGTCAGGGGGTGGTGAAAAACTGTTTTTT. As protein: CSVSGGGEKLFF.

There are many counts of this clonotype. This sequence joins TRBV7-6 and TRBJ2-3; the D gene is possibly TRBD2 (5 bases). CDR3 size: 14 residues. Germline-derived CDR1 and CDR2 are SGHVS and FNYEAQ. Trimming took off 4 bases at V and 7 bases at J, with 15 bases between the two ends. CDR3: CASSSDPGSNTQYF. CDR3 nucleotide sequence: TGTGCCAGCAGCTCGGATCCGGGAAGTAATACGCAGTATTTT. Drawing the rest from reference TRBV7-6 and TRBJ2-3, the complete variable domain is GAGVSQSPRYKVTKRGQDVALRCDPISGHVSLYWYRQALGQGPEFLTYFNYEAQQDKSGLPNDRFSAERPEGSISTLTIQRTEQRDSAMYRCASSSDPGSNTQYFGPGTRLTVL.

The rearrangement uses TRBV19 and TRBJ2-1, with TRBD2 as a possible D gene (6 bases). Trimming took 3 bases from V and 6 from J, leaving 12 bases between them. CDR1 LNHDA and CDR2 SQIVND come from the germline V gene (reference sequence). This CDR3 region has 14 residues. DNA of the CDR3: TGTGCCAGTAGTATTACGGGAGTGGTCAATGAGCAGTTCTTC. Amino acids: CASSITGVVNEQFF.